These 3 T cell receptor beta chains came from one sample sequenced in a study of T cell responses to AZD1222 COVID-19 vaccine. Clones were read by immunoSEQ multiplex PCR, and TCRdb kept only the in-frame ones, dropping some. The sample yields fewer than 90,000 clones, 85% to 90% seen once. The specimen comprised peripheral blood, sampled 28 days after the second AZD1222 dose. The source of these receptors is an adult who received the AZD1222 COVID-19 vaccine.

The J gene is TRBJ1-5, the V gene TRBV4-3; D not certain. Deletions cut 0 bases from V and 0 bases from J, with 6 bases between. The CDR3 spans 15 residues. Germline CDR1 LGHNA, CDR2 YSLEER. CDR3 protein: CASSQELGSNQPQHF. CDR3 sequence (DNA): TGCGCCAGCAGCCAAGAGTTGGGTAGCAATCAGCCCCAGCATTTT.

The V call is TRBV27, the J call TRBJ2-7, with TRBD1 identical over 9 bases. Germline CDR1 reads MNHEY; CDR2 reads SMNVEV (reference sequence). This CDR3 comprises 15 residues. The V segment lost 8 bases and the J segment 13 bases; nucleotides outside the gene matches: 21. CDR3 bases: TGTGCCAGCGGCCCCCGGCCCCGACAGGGGGGGCCCCAATACTTC. Translating gives CASGPRPRQGGPQYF.

The J gene is TRBJ2-7, the V gene TRBV5-3; 9 bases fit TRBD1. TRBV5-3 is identified as an open reading frame with a role that is uncertain. This CDR3 region has 16 residues. V lost 5 bases, J lost 4 bases, and 13 bases stayed unmatched. The CDR3 here is CARREPPGQGLYEQYF. In nucleotides, the CDR3 is TGTGCCAGAAGGGAACCTCCGGGACAGGGTTTATACGAGCAGTACTTC.